This T cell receptor beta chain is from a study of blood T cell repertoires in COVID-19. V dropped 4 bases and J dropped 3; count of bases not matched to a gene: 6. In germline, CDR1 is SGHRS, CDR2 YFSETQ. The CDR3 covers 17 residues. Authors' data handling: Amplifying reference gene primers gave estimates of nucleated cell counts. Only in-frame clones appear in the TCRdb table, and some are missing; sequencing was by immunoSEQ multiplex PCR. D and trimming were read from the DNA, whereas the V and J calls and clone size are those reported in that table. The sample consists of about 81,000 clones, approximately 80% of them appearing once.

The sequence was collected from a human donor in a cohort sampled during active COVID-19. The sequenced sample was peripheral blood. This sequence joins TRBV5-1 and TRBJ2-1, with 14 bases aligning to TRBD2. CDR3: CASSTGLAGVHYNEQFF. CDR3 nucleotides: TGCGCCAGCAGCACGGGACTAGCGGGGGTGCACTACAATGAGCAGTTCTTC. The full variable domain, its missing parts supplied by reference TRBV5-1 and TRBJ2-1, is KAGVTQTPRYLIKTRGQQVTLSCSPISGHRSVSWYQQTPGQGLQFLFEYFSETQRNKGNFPGRFSGRQFSNSRSEMNVSTLELGDSALYLCASSTGLAGVHYNEQFFGPGTRLTVL.